This T cell receptor beta chain appears in the sequencing data of a study of a mutant IDH1 vaccine in newly diagnosed glioma. Study background: Vaccines began 4-6 weeks after radiotherapy alone, or with temozolomide cycles. There were about 60% males and around 40% females among treated patients, whose mean age was about 38 years. Findings and limits, study-wide: Pseudoprogression looked unconnected to shifts in top peripheral T cell clonotypes. Overall, around 93% of patients had vaccine-induced immune responses.

Sequencing used immunoSEQ multiplex PCR; TCRdb keeps in-frame clones, though not all of them. This sample has 25,000 to 35,000 clones, with about 90% found just once. Stated time point: week 5, during vaccination. In the vaccine, a single dose held 300 ug of the mutant IDH1 20-mer peptide, along with topical imiquimod. Regarding this clone: The target antigen is unknown.

Germline CDR1 and CDR2: SGHRS and YFSETQ. V gave up 3 bases and J gave up 0 bases, with 16 bases separating them. This CDR3 is built from 16 residues. The chain uses TRBV5-1 and TRBJ2-7; D may be TRBD1 or TRBD2 (5 bases each). The clonotype was recovered from a man between 18 and 35 years old with glioma. The sample was PBMCs, taken from a glioma patient whose treatment included an IDH1 peptide vaccine. CDR3 DNA: TGCGCCAGCAGCTATGACGGGCCAGGGAGCTCCTACGAGCAGTACTTC. This codes for CASSYDGPGSSYEQYF. Variable domain in full (rest from reference TRBV5-1 and TRBJ2-7): KAGVTQTPRYLIKTRGQQVTLSCSPISGHRSVSWYQQTPGQGLQFLFEYFSETQRNKGNFPGRFSGRQFSNSRSEMNVSTLELGDSALYLCASSYDGPGSSYEQYFGPGTRLTVT.